What follows is one T cell receptor (beta chain) and its context. V shed 3 bases and J 7 bases; nucleotides not matched to a gene: 8. Germline V gene lookup returns CDR1 SQVTM and CDR2 ANQGSEA. CDR3 length equals 13 residues. As processed by the authors: Amplified reference gene primers provided the basis for estimating nucleated cell counts. Assay used: immunoSEQ multiplex PCR; TCRdb lists only in-frame clones, some missing. For V, J and clone size, that table is used; D and trimming come from the DNA. The profile shows around 260,000 clones, about 86% of them singletons. The data are from a study of blood T cell repertoires in COVID-19. About the study: COVID-19 samples collected from the United States, Italy and Spain covered acute and convalescent phases. Sample material is recorded as cDNA or gDNA derived from T cells, B-cell-depleted T cells, or PBMCs.

The source of this sequence is a man between 18 and 35 years old with active or convalescent COVID-19. Sequencing was done on a sample of peripheral blood. The rearrangement joins TRBV29-1 to TRBJ1-2; 7 bases are a match to TRBD1. The CDR3 DNA sequence: TGCAGCGTTGAGGGGGGACAGATAGTTGGCTACACCTTC. It specifies CSVEGGQIVGYTF.